These 13 T cell receptor beta chains were all obtained from the same sample, sequenced in a study of PD-1 blockade in classical Hodgkin lymphoma. As for time point: cycle 4 day 1 (C4D1), after more than 5 weeks of nivolumab. Each of the patients experienced relapse following autologous stem cell transplantation, and their brentuximab vedotin exposure differed. Measured with immunoSEQ multiplex PCR; TCRdb has only the in-frame clones, and not every one. The table includes about 64,000 clones, about 90% detected once. The source material was peripheral blood mononuclear cells (PBMCs), sampled before the fourth cycle of nivolumab. The receptor source for this set is a human donor with classical Hodgkin lymphoma.

This sequence joins TRBV10-2 and TRBJ2-1, with 9 bases that match TRBD2. The V segment lost 2 bases and the J segment 5 bases; nucleotides outside the gene matches: 4. Per the germline V gene, CDR1 is WSHSY and CDR2 is SAAADI. The CDR3 sequence is 15 residues long. CDR3 sequence reads: CASSEPSGADNEQFF. As DNA, the CDR3 is TGCGCCAGCAGTGAGCCTAGCGGGGCGGACAATGAGCAGTTCTTC.

This chain connects TRBV29-1 to TRBJ2-5, with 8 nucleotides matching TRBD2. TRBJ2-7 explains the end of the DNA better; the J call may be wrong. The CDR3 is 13 amino acids. Germline CDR1 is SQVTM and CDR2 is ANQGSEA. CDR3 in DNA: TGCAGCGTTGAAGGCGGGGGGACCTACGAGCAGTACTTC. Its protein is CSVEGGGTYEQYF.

The rearrangement joins TRBV7-2 to TRBJ2-4, with a tentative D call TRBD2 (6 bases). CDR1 and CDR2 from the germline V gene are SGHTA and FQGNSA. The germline V and J ends were trimmed by 5 bases and 0 bases, with 14 bases remaining between them. The CDR3 loop spans 16 amino acids. CDR3 DNA: TGTGCCAGCAGCCAGGGACTGGCTCTAGCCAAAAACATTCAGTACTTC. Protein: CASSQGLALAKNIQYF. Variable domain in full (rest from reference TRBV7-2 and TRBJ2-4): GAGVSQSPSNKVTEKGKDVELRCDPISGHTALYWYRQSLGQGLEFLIYFQGNSAPDKSGLPSDRFSAERTGGSVSTLTIQRTQQEDSAVYLCASSQGLALAKNIQYFGAGTRLSVL.

The V and J genes are TRBV2 and TRBJ2-3, with 13 bases that match TRBD2. Unmatched junction bases numbered 12, after V lost 6 bases and J lost 6 bases. The CDR3 has 17 residues. Germline values: CDR1 SNHLY, CDR2 FYNNEI. CDR3 protein: CASSLGTSGEYTDTQYF. The CDR3 DNA is TGTGCCAGCAGCCTGGGGACTAGCGGGGAATACACGGATACGCAGTATTTT.

The chain recombines TRBV5-6 with TRBJ1-1; D gene unclear. CDR1 is SGHDT and CDR2 is YYEEEE in the germline V gene. V lost 4 bases, J lost 3 bases, and 10 bases lay in between. This CDR3 is 13 amino acids long. The CDR3 is CASSNLWDTEAFF. The CDR3 DNA sequence: TGTGCCAGCAGCAATCTTTGGGACACTGAAGCTTTCTTT.

The rearrangement joins TRBV15 to TRBJ2-1, with D perhaps TRBD1 (5 bases). Germline V CDR1 and CDR2: LNHNV, YYDKDF (reference sequence). The ends were cut back, 8 bases at V and 2 bases at J, with 13 bases in the middle. This CDR3 has 14 residues. The CDR3 sequence: CATVRWGTYNEQFF. CDR3 DNA sequence: TGTGCCACCGTTCGTTGGGGCACCTACAATGAGCAGTTCTTC.

V gene TRBV11-2 combines with J gene TRBJ1-1; D gene uncertain. CDR3 length: 13 amino acids. Germline values: CDR1 SGHAT, CDR2 FQNNGV. Between the trimmed V and J ends, which lost 2 bases and 1 base, there was a span of 5 bases. The CDR3 region is CASSLFQNTEAFF. CDR3 nucleotides: TGTGCCAGCAGCTTATTCCAGAACACTGAAGCTTTCTTT.

V and J are TRBV7-9 and TRBJ1-4; D might be TRBD1 (6 bases). CDR3 size: 16 residues. V was shortened by 5 bases and J by 6 bases, with 19 bases between the two germline ends. The germline CDR1 and CDR2 sequences are SEHNR and FQNEAQ (reference sequence). In DNA, the CDR3 is TGTGCCAGCAGCCAGAAGATAGGACAGCAATATGAAAAACTGTTTTTT. It is translated as CASSQKIGQQYEKLFF.

The rearrangement uses TRBV18 and TRBJ1-1, with TRBD1 matching over 10 bases. CDR3 length: 15 residues. Trimming at V came to 2 bases and at J to 7 bases, leaving 7 bases not matched to a gene. Germline loops: CDR1 KGHSH, CDR2 LQKENI. The DNA for the CDR3 is TGTGCCAGCTCACCAGAGACAGGGGGCGCTTTTGAAGCTTTCTTT. It encodes CASSPETGGAFEAFF.

The rearrangement links TRBV5-6 to TRBJ1-1; D is unclear. V lost 4 bases and J lost 2, with 15 bases in between. Germline-derived CDR1 and CDR2 are SGHDT and YYEEEE. The CDR3 is made up of 15 amino acids. CDR3 region: CASSPGAGINTEAFF. The DNA of the CDR3 is TGTGCCAGCAGCCCTGGCGCAGGAATAAACACTGAAGCTTTCTTT.

In this sample, this clone turned up a few times. The chain couples TRBV5-1 to TRBJ1-2, with no clear D. Per the germline V gene, CDR1 is SGHRS and CDR2 is YFSETQ. There are 12 residues in the CDR3. The V end lost 4 bases, the J end lost 8 bases, and 12 bases lay between the germline ends. The CDR3 sequence: CASSPDGKGYTF. CDR3 DNA: TGCGCCAGCAGCCCGGACGGGAAAGGCTACACCTTC.

V gene TRBV6-6 combines with J gene TRBJ1-2; TRBD1 matches at 7 bases. Germline trimming cut 5 bases from V and 3 bases from J; bases unmatched to any gene: 3. CDR3 length: 13 residues. Germline CDR1 is MNHNY and CDR2 is SVGAGI (reference sequence). This chain's CDR3 is CASSQGGDYGYTF. The CDR3 DNA follows: TGTGCCAGCAGTCAGGGGGGGGACTATGGCTACACCTTC.

As regards this clone: Other nucleotide sequences from this sample produce the same CDR3. The chain has TRBV18 and TRBJ2-5; D is possibly TRBD1 or TRBD2 (5 bases each). Trimming removed 4 bases at V and 2 bases at J, with 11 bases between. Per the germline V gene, CDR1 is KGHSH and CDR2 is LQKENI. The CDR3 covers 14 residues. The CDR3 here is CASSLVRGQETQYF. CDR3 coding DNA: TGTGCCAGCTCACTGGTGAGGGGTCAAGAGACCCAGTACTTC.